The 3 T cell receptor beta chains listed next were all sequenced from one sample in a study of identical twins. TCRdb independently ran MiXCR on the 5' RACE reads; one entry per CDR3 protein. Of hundreds of thousands of distinct CDR3 sequences detected, about 20% appear once; the ten largest clones hold roughly 14%. The same data also contributed to another study, on T cells expressing NK-cell markers.

Material: PBMCs. These receptors all come from a woman aged 18-30 years in good health.

The chain has TRBV11-2 and TRBJ2-5; TRBD1 might be the D (6 bases). In germline, CDR1 is SGHAT, CDR2 FQNNGV. V lost 6 bases to trimming and J lost 0 bases, with 14 bases between them. CDR3 length: 15 amino acids. CDR3 amino acids: CASRMWGQYQETQYF. CDR3 sequence (DNA): TGTGCCAGCAGGATGTGGGGGCAGTACCAAGAGACCCAGTACTTC. The full variable domain, with the rest looked up from reference TRBV11-2 and TRBJ2-5, is EAGVAQSPRYKIIEKRQSVAFWCNPISGHATLYWYQQILGQGPKLLIQFQNNGVVDDSQLPKDRFSAERLKGVDSTLKIQPAKLEDSAVYLCASRMWGQYQETQYFGPGTRLLVL.

This clonotype was picked up a small number of times. The chain has TRBV10-3 and TRBJ2-7; TRBD1 aligns across 8 bases. V shed 4 bases and J 1 base; nucleotides not matched to a gene: 9. The CDR3 has 16 amino acids. Germline loops: CDR1 ENHRY, CDR2 SYGVKD. The CDR3 is CAISVGGQARSYEQYF. The CDR3 DNA is TGTGCCATCAGTGTAGGGGGACAGGCACGATCCTACGAGCAGTACTTC.

Note on this clonotype: With only one base between it and a far larger clone, this is likely a read error. The genes are TRBV12-3 or TRBV12-4 and TRBJ2-3; D is unclear. The CDR3 has 14 amino acids. Trimming left V 1 base short and J 2 bases short, with 7 bases between. The CDR3 region is CASSLGVYTDTQYF. CDR3 bases: TGTGCCAGCAGTTTAGGGGTTTACACAGATACGCAGTATTTT.